These 27 T cell receptor beta chains share one sample of origin, sequenced in a study of T cell responses to AZD1222 COVID-19 vaccine. Clones were sequenced by immunoSEQ multiplex PCR, and TCRdb holds only the in-frame ones, with some missing. This sample has roughly 100,000 clones; 82% occur once, and the top ten carry approximately 5.1%. The sample consisted of peripheral blood, taken on day 0 of AZD1222 vaccination. Receptors were obtained from an adult in good health.

Regarding this clone: The junction shows a germline mismatch at one end, possibly a read error. This sequence joins TRBV3-1 (or the pseudogene TRBV3-2) and TRBJ1-2; D remains ambiguous. Germline V lookup: CDR1 LGHDT, CDR2 YNNKEL (reference sequence). The CDR3 runs 14 residues. CDR3 bases: TGTGCCAGCAGCCATCGGACTCTTAACCATGGCTACACCTTC. Amino acid sequence: CASSHRTLNHGYTF.

V usage is TRBV21-1 and J usage is TRBJ1-6; the table assigns TRBD1, which was not confirmed against the DNA. TRBV21-1 is tagged as a pseudogene. The CDR3 has 13 residues. The CDR3 DNA follows: TGTGCCAGCAGGGCCCTTTATAATTCACCCCTCCACTTT. This sequence encodes CASRALYNSPLHF.

The chain joins TRBV11-2 to TRBJ2-1; D is ambiguous. The CDR3 contains 13 residues. Germline V gives CDR1 SGHAT, CDR2 FQNNGV. The V end lost 0 bases, the J end lost 4 bases, and 4 bases lay between the germline ends. CDR3 in amino acids: CASSLDGYNEQFF. The DNA for the CDR3 is TGTGCCAGCAGCTTAGACGGATACAATGAGCAGTTCTTC.

This chain uses TRBV24-1 with TRBJ2-7, with TRBD2 matching 8 bases. V was clipped by 1 base and J by 2 bases; unmatched bases: 9. CDR1 and CDR2 from the germline V gene are KGHDR and SFDVKD. The CDR3 runs to 17 residues. Here the CDR3 reads CATSDFELPGLAYEQYF. CDR3 in DNA: TGTGCCACCAGTGATTTCGAGCTCCCGGGACTAGCCTACGAGCAGTACTTC.

The chain carries TRBV7-2 and TRBJ1-1; no clear D. The germline V and J ends were trimmed by 3 bases and 1 base, with 18 bases remaining between them. Germline CDR1 and CDR2: SGHTA and FQGNSA. This CDR3 spans 17 amino acids. CDR3 sequence (DNA): TGTGCCAGCAGCTTCCAGGTCACATCCCTAAGGAACACTGAAGCTTTCTTT. Amino acid sequence: CASSFQVTSLRNTEAFF.

This clone has a handful of counts. The chain recombines TRBV19 with TRBJ2-7, with D tentatively TRBD1 (6 bases). Trimming removed 3 bases from V and 2 bases from J, with 14 bases in between. CDR3 length: 15 residues. Germline V gives CDR1 LNHDA, CDR2 SQIVND (reference sequence). DNA for the CDR3: TGTGCCAGTAGTATTTCCGGGACACCGACCTACGAGCAGTACTTC. It translates to CASSISGTPTYEQYF.

Only a few counts were recorded for this clone. CDR3 nucleotides: TGTGCCAGCAGCCAAGCTCGGACAGGGTGGGGAAACACCATATATTTT. Amino acids: CASSQARTGWGNTIYF. The chain has TRBV4-2 and TRBJ1-3; 8 bases agree with TRBD1. Germline CDR1 reads LGHNA; CDR2 reads YNFKEQ. The junction had 6 bases not matched to a gene; V was cut back by 1 base and J by 4 bases. CDR3 length equals 16 residues.

V gene TRBV5-6 combines with J gene TRBJ1-5, with no clear D. CDR1 SGHDT and CDR2 YYEEEE come from the germline V gene. The CDR3 contains 18 residues. With 1 base removed from V and 4 bases from J, the gap between germline ends came to 21 bases. The chain's CDR3 is CASSLFEDGPRYNQPQHF. In DNA, the CDR3 is TGTGCCAGCAGCTTGTTTGAGGACGGACCTAGATATAATCAGCCCCAGCATTTT.

The J gene is TRBJ1-3, the V gene TRBV4-1; unclear D gene. The CDR3 totals 15 residues. The germline CDR1 and CDR2 sequences are MGHRA and YSYEKL. V was shortened by 4 bases and J by 4 bases, with 14 bases between the two germline ends. The CDR3 DNA reads as TGCGCCAGCAGCCCGGAACCATACACCGGAAACACCATATATTTT. Its translation is CASSPEPYTGNTIYF.

V and J are TRBV7-9 and TRBJ1-2; no definite D call. Germline V lookup: CDR1 SEHNR, CDR2 FQNEAQ (reference sequence). Trimming left V 4 bases short and J 2 bases short, with 11 bases between. This CDR3 spans 14 amino acids. The CDR3 coding sequence is TGTGCCAGCAGCTCGACGGAGGCGAACTATGGCTACACCTTC. Encoded protein: CASSSTEANYGYTF.

The V and J genes are TRBV2 and TRBJ1-2, with TRBD1 matching 8 bases. The V gene's germline CDR1 is SNHLY and CDR2 FYNNEI. V trimming: 8 bases; J trimming: 8 bases; junction bases outside the gene matches: 16. This CDR3 has 15 residues. The CDR3: CASLSGQGWAGGYTF. In nucleotides, the CDR3 is TGTGCCAGCCTCTCCGGACAGGGTTGGGCCGGAGGCTACACCTTC.

This clone was seen a handful of times. The V and J genes are TRBV10-3 and TRBJ2-7; D not resolved. CDR1 and CDR2 from the germline V gene are ENHRY and SYGVKD. Trimming took 2 bases from V and 6 from J, leaving 17 bases between them. The CDR3 contains 15 residues. The CDR3 bases are TGTGCCATCAGTGAGATAAGTTGGTCCCCAACCGAGCAGTACTTC. This sequence encodes CAISEISWSPTEQYF.

The chain combines TRBV11-2 with TRBJ1-4; possible D gene TRBD1, 6 bases. The CDR3 loop spans 15 amino acids. Germline values: CDR1 SGHAT, CDR2 FQNNGV. Trimming stripped 3 bases from V and 7 bases from J, with 15 bases between. This chain's CDR3 is CASSFSAGAGEKLFF. The CDR3, as DNA: TGTGCCAGCAGCTTTTCCGCGGGGGCTGGTGAAAAACTGTTTTTT.

The chain has TRBV7-9 and TRBJ1-4, with D maybe TRBD1 (5 bases). The length of the CDR3 is 13 residues. Trimming stripped 3 bases from V and 7 bases from J, with 9 bases between. Germline assignment: CDR1 SEHNR and CDR2 FQNEAQ (reference sequence). The CDR3 DNA sequence: TGTGCCAGCAGCTTCAGGGATCGTGAAAAACTGTTTTTT. It is translated as CASSFRDREKLFF. Drawing the rest from reference TRBV7-9 and TRBJ1-4, the complete variable domain is DTGVSQNPRHKITKRGQNVTFRCDPISEHNRLYWYRQTLGQGPEFLTYFQNEAQLEKSRLLSDRFSAERPKGSFSTLEIQRTEQGDSAMYLCASSFRDREKLFFGSGTQLSVL.

V usage is TRBV3-1 (or the pseudogene TRBV3-2) and J usage is TRBJ2-7; D is perhaps TRBD1 (5 bases). Trimming removed 4 bases from V and 3 bases from J, with 19 bases in between. Germline V lookup: CDR1 LGHDT, CDR2 YNNKEL (reference sequence). The CDR3 sequence is 16 residues long. This CDR3 reads CASSRIAGSGYYEQYF. Written as DNA, the CDR3 is TGTGCCAGCAGCCGGATCGCAGGGTCGGGTTACTACGAGCAGTACTTC.

This clone was picked up a small number of times. The V call is TRBV11-3, the J call TRBJ2-3, with a tentative D call TRBD1 (7 bases). In germline, CDR1 is SGHNT, CDR2 YENEEA. V lost 4 bases and J 3 bases, leaving 11 bases between the germline ends. This CDR3 contains 14 residues. CDR3 loop: CASSYSGGTDTQYF. The CDR3 nucleotides read TGTGCCAGCAGCTACTCAGGGGGGACAGATACGCAGTATTTT.

The chain links TRBV4-3 to TRBJ2-7; 7 bases are a match to TRBD1. The CDR3 runs to 13 residues. The germline V gene encodes CDR1 LGHNA and CDR2 YSLEER. After removal of 3 bases from V and 3 bases from J, the junction contained 2 bases not matched to a gene. The DNA for the CDR3 is TGCGCCAGCAGCCAGAGACAGGGCTACGAGCAGTACTTC. Protein product: CASSQRQGYEQYF.

This chain connects TRBV19 to TRBJ1-4, with a possible D match to TRBD1 (5 bases). CDR1 is LNHDA and CDR2 is SQIVND in the germline V gene (reference sequence). There are 13 residues in the CDR3. The ends were cut back, 9 bases at V and 7 bases at J, with 15 bases in the middle. DNA for the CDR3: TGTGCCAGCTCACAGGACCACAGTGAAAAACTGTTTTTT. As protein: CASSQDHSEKLFF.

V and J are TRBV20-1 and TRBJ1-4; D is ambiguous. The CDR3 runs 12 residues. Germline CDR1 is DFQATT and CDR2 is SNEGSKA (reference sequence). V lost 3 bases and J lost 7, with 9 bases in between. CDR3 bases: TGCAGTGCTAGTGAAAGGTTTGAAAAACTGTTTTTT. Translation gives CSASERFEKLFF.

This CDR3 is CASSVGTGGFPEAFF. DNA of the CDR3: TGTGCCAGCAGTGTTGGGACAGGGGGTTTTCCTGAAGCTTTCTTT. This chain connects TRBV6-1 to TRBJ1-1; TRBD1 matches 11 bases. Losses at the gene ends were 4 bases for V and 6 bases for J; bases not matched to a gene: 7. The germline gives CDR1 MNHNS, CDR2 SASEGT. The CDR3 has 15 residues.

The chain couples TRBV6-5 to TRBJ1-3; D is unresolved. The V gene lost 8 bases and the J gene lost 4 bases, with 15 bases spanning the gap. This CDR3 has 14 amino acids. Germline assignment: CDR1 MNHEY and CDR2 SVGAGI. In DNA, the CDR3 is TGTGCCAGCTTCAGGAGAACGTACGGAAACACCATATATTTT. This encodes CASFRRTYGNTIYF.

The chain couples TRBV12-5 to TRBJ1-1, with D unclear. The V gene lost 6 bases and the J gene lost 3 bases, with 8 bases spanning the gap. Germline-derived CDR1 and CDR2 are LGHNT and FRNRAP. The CDR3 has 12 residues. CDR3 DNA: TGTGCTAGTGGCCGAGATCACACTGAAGCTTTCTTT. Translated: CASGRDHTEAFF.

J is TRBJ2-3 and V is TRBV21-1; TRBD2 is the table's D call, not checked against the DNA. TRBV21-1 is a known pseudogene. CDR3 length: 14 residues. This CDR3 is CARSKRGVTDTQYF. The CDR3 DNA reads as TGTGCCCGTTCCAAGCGGGGAGTGACAGATACGCAGTATTTT.

CDR3 bases: TGTGCCAGCAGCCTGACAGGGGGATATGAGGAGACCCAGTACTTC. The encoded protein is CASSLTGGYEETQYF. This chain joins TRBV14 and TRBJ2-5; TRBD1 matches at 9 bases. The CDR3 is made up of 15 amino acids. Trimming took 4 bases from V and 5 from J; bases not matched to a gene: 8. From germline, CDR1 is SGHDN and CDR2 FVKESK.

V and J are TRBV7-2 and TRBJ1-2; 7 bases line up with TRBD1. Germline CDR1 reads SGHTA; CDR2 reads FQGNSA. This CDR3 region has 14 residues. Trimming removed 6 bases from V and 4 bases from J; junction bases left unmatched: 8. The CDR3 spells CASSPAGTAYGYTF. As DNA, the CDR3 is TGTGCCAGCAGTCCAGCCGGGACAGCCTATGGCTACACCTTC.

The rearrangement joins TRBV18 to TRBJ2-7, with 7 bases lining up with TRBD1. The CDR3 consists of 14 residues. Germline V gene lookup returns CDR1 KGHSH and CDR2 LQKENI. After removal of 1 base from V and 3 bases from J, the junction contained 3 bases not matched to a gene. The CDR3, as DNA: TGTGCCAGCTCACCACAGGGGGCCCGCTACGAGCAGTACTTC. It yields the protein CASSPQGARYEQYF.

The chain uses TRBV6-4 and TRBJ2-1, with TRBD1 as a possible D gene (5 bases). From germline, CDR1 is MRHNA and CDR2 SNTAGT. Trimming cost V 10 bases and J 5 bases, with 15 bases left between them. The CDR3 consists of 13 residues. As DNA, the CDR3 is TGTGCCACCTCTGACGACAGCCACAATGAGCAGTTCTTC. Translation gives CATSDDSHNEQFF.